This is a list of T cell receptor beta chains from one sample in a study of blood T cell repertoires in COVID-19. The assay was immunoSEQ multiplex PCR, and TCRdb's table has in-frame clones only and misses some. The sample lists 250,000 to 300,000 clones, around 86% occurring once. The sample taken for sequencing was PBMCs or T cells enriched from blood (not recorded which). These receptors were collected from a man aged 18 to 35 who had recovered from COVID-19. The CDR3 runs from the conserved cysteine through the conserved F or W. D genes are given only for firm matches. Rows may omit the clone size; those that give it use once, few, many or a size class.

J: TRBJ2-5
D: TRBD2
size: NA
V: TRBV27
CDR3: CASSLLGEGRETQYF
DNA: TGTGCCAGCAGTTTATTGGGGGAGGGCCGGGAGACCCAGTACTTC

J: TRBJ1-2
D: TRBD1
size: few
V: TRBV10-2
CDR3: CASSSQGAVYGYTF
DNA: TGCGCCAGCAGTTCACAGGGGGCGGTCTATGGCTACACCTTC

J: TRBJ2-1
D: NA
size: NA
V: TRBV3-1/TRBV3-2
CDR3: CASSPDYYNEQFF
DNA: TGTGCCAGCAGCCCGGACTACTACAATGAGCAGTTCTTC

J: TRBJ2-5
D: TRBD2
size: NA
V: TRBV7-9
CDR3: CASMREGETQYF
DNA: TGTGCCAGCATGCGGGAGGGGGAGACCCAGTACTTC

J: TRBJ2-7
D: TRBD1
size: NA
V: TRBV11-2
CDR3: CASSYSPGQGLYEQYF
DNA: TGTGCCAGCAGTTATTCTCCGGGACAGGGGCTCTACGAGCAGTACTTC

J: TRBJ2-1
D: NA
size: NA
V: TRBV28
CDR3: CASSFSNEQFF
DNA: TGTGCCAGCAGTTTTAGCAATGAGCAGTTCTTC

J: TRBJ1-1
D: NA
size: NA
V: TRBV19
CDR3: CASSPRGGLNTEAFF
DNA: TGTGCCAGTAGTCCACGGGGGGGGCTGAACACTGAAGCTTTCTTT

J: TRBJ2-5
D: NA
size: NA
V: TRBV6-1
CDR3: CASSEAWQFETQYF
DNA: TGTGCCAGCAGTGAAGCGTGGCAATTTGAGACCCAGTACTTC

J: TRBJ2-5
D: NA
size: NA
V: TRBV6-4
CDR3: CASSDSLGEETQYF
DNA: TGTGCCAGCAGTGACTCACTAGGTGAAGAGACCCAGTACTTC

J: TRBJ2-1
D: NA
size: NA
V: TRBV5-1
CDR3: CASSYETSVSYNEQFF
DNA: TGCGCCAGCAGCTACGAGACTAGTGTCTCCTACAATGAGCAGTTCTTC

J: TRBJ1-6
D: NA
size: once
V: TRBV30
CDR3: CAWSSPDFGGNSPLHF
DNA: TGTGCCTGGAGTTCCCCGGACTTTGGGGGGAATTCACCCCTCCACTTT

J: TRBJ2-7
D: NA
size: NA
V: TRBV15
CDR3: CATSRDPSYEQYF
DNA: TGTGCCACCAGCAGAGATCCCAGCTACGAGCAGTACTTC

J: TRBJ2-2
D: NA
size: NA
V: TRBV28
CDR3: CASSLWGHANTGELFF
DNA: TGTGCCAGCAGTTTATGGGGCCACGCGAACACCGGGGAGCTGTTTTTT

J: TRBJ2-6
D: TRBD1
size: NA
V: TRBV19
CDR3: CASTTGQGATSGANVLTF
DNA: TGTGCCAGTACCACCGGACAGGGTGCAACCTCTGGGGCCAACGTCCTGACTTTC

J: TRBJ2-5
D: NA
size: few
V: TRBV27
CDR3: CASSLQWGRETQYF
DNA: TGTGCCAGCAGTTTACAATGGGGGAGGGAGACCCAGTACTTC

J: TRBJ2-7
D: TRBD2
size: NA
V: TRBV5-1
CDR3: CASSQQAGATYEQYF
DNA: TGCGCCAGCAGCCAACAAGCGGGAGCTACCTACGAGCAGTACTTC

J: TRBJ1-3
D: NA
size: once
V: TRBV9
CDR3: CASSSGVAGNTIYF
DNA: TGTGCCAGCAGCTCGGGGGTAGCAGGAAACACCATATATTTT

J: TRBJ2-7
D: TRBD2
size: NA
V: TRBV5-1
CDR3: CASSLGGGLAGEEQYF
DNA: TGCGCCAGCAGCTTAGGAGGGGGACTAGCGGGAGAAGAGCAGTACTTC

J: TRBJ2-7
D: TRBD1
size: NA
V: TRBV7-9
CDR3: CASSLMTGENYEQYF
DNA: TGTGCCAGCAGCTTAATGACAGGGGAGAACTACGAGCAGTACTTC

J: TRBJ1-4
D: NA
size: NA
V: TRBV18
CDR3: CASSLRQAKNEKLFF
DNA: TGTGCCAGCTCGCTTAGACAGGCCAAAAATGAAAAACTGTTTTTT

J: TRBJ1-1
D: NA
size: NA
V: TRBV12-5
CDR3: CASEKAGVRPMNTEAFF
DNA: TGTGCTAGTGAAAAGGCGGGGGTACGGCCCATGAACACTGAAGCTTTCTTT

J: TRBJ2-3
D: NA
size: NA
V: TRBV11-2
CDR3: CASSVANPSTDTQYF
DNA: TGTGCCAGCAGCGTCGCTAATCCTAGCACAGATACGCAGTATTTT

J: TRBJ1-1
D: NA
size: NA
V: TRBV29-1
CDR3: CSGWTASTEAFF
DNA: TGCAGCGGATGGACAGCGAGCACTGAAGCTTTCTTT

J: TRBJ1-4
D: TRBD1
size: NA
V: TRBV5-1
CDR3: CASNTGQGGEKLFF
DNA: TGCGCCAGCAATACGGGACAGGGGGGTGAAAAACTGTTTTTT

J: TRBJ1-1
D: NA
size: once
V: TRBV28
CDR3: CASSLFPTGNTEAFF
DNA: TGTGCCAGCAGTTTATTCCCTACAGGGAACACTGAAGCTTTCTTT

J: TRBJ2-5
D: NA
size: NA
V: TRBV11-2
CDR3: CASSLGSGARETQYF
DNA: TGTGCCAGCAGCTTAGGGTCGGGAGCCCGAGAGACCCAGTACTTC

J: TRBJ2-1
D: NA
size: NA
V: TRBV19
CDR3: CASSTPGFLSVGSYNEQFF
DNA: TGTGCCAGTAGTACACCGGGATTCTTAAGTGTGGGCTCCTACAATGAGCAGTTCTTC

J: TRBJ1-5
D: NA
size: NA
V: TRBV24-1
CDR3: CATSDVRFRGRQPQHF
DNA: TGTGCCACCAGTGATGTGAGGTTCAGGGGACGGCAGCCCCAGCATTTT